Listed here are 14 T cell receptor beta chains from one sample, sequenced in a study of shared clonotypes between healthy human individuals. Measured with immunoSEQ multiplex PCR; TCRdb has only the in-frame clones, and not every one. The repertoire holds 2 million or so clones, with roughly 94% as singletons. The sample taken for sequencing was naive CD4+ T cells sorted from blood. Subset described: CD45RA+ positively selected. All receptors come from a man younger than 30 in good health.

V usage is TRBV7-9 and J usage is TRBJ2-5; D not resolved. Germline CDR1 and CDR2: SEHNR and FQNEAQ (reference sequence). The CDR3 is 13 residues long. V dropped 4 bases and J dropped 5 bases, with 11 bases sitting between them. For the CDR3, the DNA is TGTGCCAGCAGCTCGGACGTCTTGGAGACCCAGTACTTC. Its protein is CASSSDVLETQYF. Full variable domain (missing parts from reference TRBV7-9 and TRBJ2-5): DTGVSQNPRHKITKRGQNVTFRCDPISEHNRLYWYRQTLGQGPEFLTYFQNEAQLEKSRLLSDRFSAERPKGSFSTLEIQRTEQGDSAMYLCASSSDVLETQYFGPGTRLLVL.

This clone appeared a single time. The chain recombines TRBV5-1 with TRBJ2-1; TRBD2 aligns across 13 bases. V gave up 4 bases and J gave up 9 bases; unmatched junction bases: 7. This CDR3 comprises 15 residues. The germline V gene encodes CDR1 SGHRS and CDR2 YFSETQ. CDR3 coding DNA: TGCGCCAGCAGCGACAGGACTAGCGGGGGTACTGAGCAGTTCTTC. Translation gives CASSDRTSGGTEQFF. Full variable domain (rest looked up from reference TRBV5-1 and TRBJ2-1): KAGVTQTPRYLIKTRGQQVTLSCSPISGHRSVSWYQQTPGQGLQFLFEYFSETQRNKGNFPGRFSGRQFSNSRSEMNVSTLELGDSALYLCASSDRTSGGTEQFFGPGTRLTVL.

This clone appeared a single time. The V call is TRBV5-1, the J call TRBJ1-2; TRBD1 matches at 12 bases. The germline CDR1 and CDR2 sequences are SGHRS and YFSETQ. The CDR3 totals 17 residues. J was trimmed by 3 bases and V by 0 bases; bases with no gene match: 6. In DNA form, the CDR3 reads TGCGCCAGCAGCTTGGTGGGACAGGGGGCCTTGGACTATGGCTACACCTTC. This translates into CASSLVGQGALDYGYTF.

V usage is TRBV4-3 and J usage is TRBJ2-1, with D unclear. The V end was cut by 0 bases, the J end by 4 bases, with 10 bases between. Germline CDR1 is LGHNA and CDR2 is YSLEER. This CDR3 comprises 15 residues. The CDR3 DNA reads as TGCGCCAGCAGCCAAGACCTCCAAAATTACAATGAGCAGTTCTTC. The encoded protein is CASSQDLQNYNEQFF.

The rearrangement uses TRBV6-1 and TRBJ2-3; D unresolved. The CDR3 spans 13 residues. With 2 bases removed from V and 6 bases from J, the gap between germline ends came to 9 bases. Germline assignment: CDR1 MNHNS and CDR2 SASEGT. CDR3: CASSEYSRDTQYF. The DNA of the CDR3 is TGTGCCAGCAGTGAATATTCGAGGGATACGCAGTATTTT.

The genes are TRBV6-1 and TRBJ2-7, with D possibly matching TRBD2 (5 bases). The length of the CDR3 is 14 residues. The germline gives CDR1 MNHNS, CDR2 SASEGT. Trimming took 5 bases from V and 8 from J, leaving 19 bases between them. This CDR3 reads CASSPRGGNEKQYF. CDR3 nucleotide sequence: TGTGCCAGCAGTCCCCGTGGAGGCAACGAGAAGCAGTACTTC.

CDR3 sequence (DNA): TGTGCCACCACCTATACAGGGAACACTGAAGCTTTCTTT. This gives the protein CATTYTGNTEAFF. This rearrangement joins TRBV2 to TRBJ1-1; possibly TRBD1 for D (5 bases). The V end was cut by 10 bases, the J end by 1 base, with 13 bases between. There are 13 residues in the CDR3. Germline V gene lookup returns CDR1 SNHLY and CDR2 FYNNEI. Filled out from reference TRBV2 and TRBJ1-1, the complete variable domain reads EPEVTQTPSHQVTQMGQEVILRCVPISNHLYFYWYRQILGQKVEFLVSFYNNEISEKSEIFDDQFSVERPDGSNFTLKIRSTKLEDSAMYFCATTYTGNTEAFFGQGTRLTVV.

As concerns this clone: Other DNA sequences of this sample code for an identical CDR3. The J gene is TRBJ2-7, the V gene TRBV5-1; D is undetermined. Trimming took 0 bases from V and 3 from J, leaving 7 bases between them. The CDR3 consists of 13 residues. The germline V gene encodes CDR1 SGHRS and CDR2 YFSETQ. The CDR3 loop is CASSLAANYEQYF. The CDR3 DNA sequence: TGCGCCAGCAGCTTGGCGGCCAACTACGAGCAGTACTTC.

The CDR3 region has the DNA TGTGCCAGCAGCGGAGGGGCCTACAGTACAGCCTACAATGAGCAGTTCTTC. Translation: CASSGGAYSTAYNEQFF. The chain links TRBV9 to TRBJ2-1, with D perhaps being TRBD1 or TRBD2 (5 bases each). The CDR3 runs 17 residues. V shed 3 bases and J shed 2 bases, with 18 bases lying between them. The germline V gene has CDR1 SGDLS and CDR2 YYNGEE.

This rearrangement joins TRBV7-9 to TRBJ2-5; D is perhaps TRBD1 or TRBD2 (6 bases each). V dropped 5 bases and J dropped 3 bases, with 16 bases sitting between them. Germline loops: CDR1 SEHNR, CDR2 FQNEAQ (reference sequence). The CDR3 covers 15 residues. The CDR3 spells CASSLRGVFEETQYF. In DNA, the CDR3 is TGTGCCAGCAGCCTAAGGGGGGTCTTCGAAGAGACCCAGTACTTC.

The chain employs TRBV6-6 and TRBJ2-7; TRBD1 might be the D (5 bases). The V gene's germline CDR1 is MNHNY and CDR2 SVGAGI (reference sequence). Trimming took 4 bases from V and 2 from J, leaving 15 bases between them. The CDR3 sequence is 15 residues long. The CDR3 DNA follows: TGTGCCAGCAGTTCGTCTCTTACAGGCACCTACGAGCAGTACTTC. This translates into CASSSSLTGTYEQYF.

This chain connects TRBV19 to TRBJ2-2; 9 bases match TRBD1. The CDR3 length is 13 residues. Trimming took 8 bases from V and 7 from J; bases not matched to a gene: 5. Looked up from germline, CDR1 is LNHDA and CDR2 is SQIVND (reference sequence). As DNA, the CDR3 is TGTGCCAGTTCCGGGACAGGGAACGGGGAGCTGTTTTTT. This codes for CASSGTGNGELFF.

The chain couples TRBV7-9 to TRBJ2-1; D is undetermined. Germline loops: CDR1 SEHNR, CDR2 FQNEAQ (reference sequence). Trimming took off 2 bases at V and 7 bases at J, with 6 bases between the two ends. The CDR3 spans 12 residues. For the CDR3, the DNA is TGTGCCAGCAGCTTAAAACAAAATGAGCAGTTCTTC. Its protein is CASSLKQNEQFF.

The chain employs TRBV5-1 and TRBJ2-1; no definite D call. Trimming took off 2 bases at V and 0 bases at J, with 12 bases between the two ends. Germline V gives CDR1 SGHRS, CDR2 YFSETQ. This CDR3 has 16 amino acids. The CDR3 DNA reads TGCGCCAGCAGCTTTTCCCTCCCGAGCTCCTACAATGAGCAGTTCTTC. Translated, it gives CASSFSLPSSYNEQFF.